One T cell receptor beta chain is described in this entry. What it binds is unknown. This likely comes from a read error, as the CDR3 has no conserved phenylalanine or tryptophan at its end. The DNA is omitted, as the CDR3 cannot be located on it reliably, and the CDR3 follows TCRdb's listing. A primer matching the constant region was used to make TCR beta cDNA from about 500 ng of total RNA. Amplification in three nested multiplex PCR rounds with slightly modified ARM-PCR gave rise to TCR beta libraries. PCR rounds one and two used TRBV1-TRBV30 forward primers with a C-beta reverse primer for around 11 cycles each. TCRdb re-derived calls from the multiplex PCR reads in MiXCR, one entry per CDR3 protein. The sample has under 200,000 distinct CDR3 sequences, around four fifths seen once. The sample belongs to a study of tumor-infiltrating lymphocytes in primary liver carcinoma. The germline V gene has CDR1 MNHNY and CDR2 SVGAGI (reference sequence). Including both end residues, the CDR3 is 14 amino acids long.

General observations from the study: Blood fell significantly below tumors in its top-250-clone fraction (p = 0.039).

Co-extraction yielded RNA and DNA from around 20-30 mg of unsorted bulk tissue. Five discrete regions of every tumor underwent sampling. The sample comprised tumor tissue from primary liver carcinoma. The chain combines TRBV6-6 with TRBJ1-1; the table's D call, TRBD1, has no DNA check behind it. The TCR originated in a man in his forties with primary liver carcinoma and hepatitis B virus infection. CDR3 residues: CAGSGDSKNTEVFL.